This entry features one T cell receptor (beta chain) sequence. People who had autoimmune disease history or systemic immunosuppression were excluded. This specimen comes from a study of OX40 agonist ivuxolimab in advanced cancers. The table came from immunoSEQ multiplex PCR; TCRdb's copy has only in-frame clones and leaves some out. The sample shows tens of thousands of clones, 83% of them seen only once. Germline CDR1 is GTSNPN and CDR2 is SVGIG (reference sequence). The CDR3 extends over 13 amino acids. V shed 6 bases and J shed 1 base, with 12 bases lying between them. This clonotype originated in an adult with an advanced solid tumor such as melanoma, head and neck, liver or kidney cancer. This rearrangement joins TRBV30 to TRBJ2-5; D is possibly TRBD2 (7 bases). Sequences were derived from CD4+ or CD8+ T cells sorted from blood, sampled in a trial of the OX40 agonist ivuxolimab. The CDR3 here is CACGGAGQETQYF. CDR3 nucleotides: TGTGCCTGTGGGGGGGCCGGCCAAGAGACCCAGTACTTC.